This T cell receptor beta chain was documented in a study of cytomegalovirus exposure and HLA in healthy donors. The CDR3 runs 15 residues. The V and J ends lost 0 bases and 4 bases, in that order; junction bases with no gene match: 4. CDR1 is SGDLS, CDR2 YYNGEE, per germline. Study-wide results and limits: Reportedly, fewer N-insertions than the approximately 700-donor mean appeared in an Asian-associated ancestry cluster in a later analysis.

The PCR used 60 Vbeta and 13 Jbeta primers. Measured with immunoSEQ multiplex PCR; TCRdb has only the in-frame clones, and not every one. The sample records over 75,000 clones, 9.4% being singletons. As concerns this clone: As yet, its antigen is unknown. Within the sample, other DNA sequences also encode this same CDR3.

This TCR came from a man in his forties or fifties in good health and CMV-seropositive. Sequencing was done on a sample of PBMCs. The chain has TRBV9 and TRBJ2-1; the match to TRBD2 covers 7 bases. In DNA form, the CDR3 reads TGTGCCAGCAGCGTAGACGGGAGGTCGTACAATGAGCAGTTCTTC. This encodes CASSVDGRSYNEQFF. The full variable domain, completed using reference TRBV9 and TRBJ2-1, is DSGVTQTPKHLITATGQRVTLRCSPRSGDLSVYWYQQSLDQGLQFLIQYYNGEERAKGNILERFSAQQFPDLHSELNLSSLELGDSALYFCASSVDGRSYNEQFFGPGTRLTVL.